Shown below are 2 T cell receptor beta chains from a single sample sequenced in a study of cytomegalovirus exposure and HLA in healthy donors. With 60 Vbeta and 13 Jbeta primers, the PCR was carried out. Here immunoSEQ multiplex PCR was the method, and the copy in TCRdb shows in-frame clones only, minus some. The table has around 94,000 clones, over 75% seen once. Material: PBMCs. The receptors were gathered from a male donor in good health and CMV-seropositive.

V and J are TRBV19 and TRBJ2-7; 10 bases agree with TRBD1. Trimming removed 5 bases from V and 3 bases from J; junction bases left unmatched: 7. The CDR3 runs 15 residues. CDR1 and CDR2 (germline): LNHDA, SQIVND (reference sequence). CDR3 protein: CASSLGTGVYYEQYF. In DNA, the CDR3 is TGTGCCAGTAGTCTTGGGACAGGGGTGTACTACGAGCAGTACTTC.

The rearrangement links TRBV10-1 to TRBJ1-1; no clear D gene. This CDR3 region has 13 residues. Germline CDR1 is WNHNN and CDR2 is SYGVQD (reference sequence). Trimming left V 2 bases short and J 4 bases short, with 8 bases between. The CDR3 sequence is CASSEDGFTEAFF. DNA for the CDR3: TGCGCCAGCAGTGAGGACGGGTTCACTGAAGCTTTCTTT.